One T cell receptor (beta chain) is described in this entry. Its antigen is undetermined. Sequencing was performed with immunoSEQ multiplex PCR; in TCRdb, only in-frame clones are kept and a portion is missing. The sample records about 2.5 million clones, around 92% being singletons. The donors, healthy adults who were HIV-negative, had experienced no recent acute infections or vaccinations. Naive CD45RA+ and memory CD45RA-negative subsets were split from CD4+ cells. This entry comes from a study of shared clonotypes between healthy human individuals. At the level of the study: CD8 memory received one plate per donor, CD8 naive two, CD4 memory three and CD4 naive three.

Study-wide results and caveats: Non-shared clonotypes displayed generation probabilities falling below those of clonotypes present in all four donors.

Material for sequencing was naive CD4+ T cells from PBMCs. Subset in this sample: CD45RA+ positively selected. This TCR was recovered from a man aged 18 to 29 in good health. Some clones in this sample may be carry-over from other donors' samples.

The chain's CDR3 is CASSELGQGADEQFF. In DNA, the CDR3 is TGTGCCAGCAGTGAATTAGGACAGGGGGCCGATGAGCAGTTCTTC. The rearrangement links TRBV2 to TRBJ2-1; 11 bases align to TRBD1. This CDR3 is built from 15 residues. After removal of 2 bases from V and 8 bases from J, the junction contained 5 bases not matched to a gene. CDR1 is SNHLY and CDR2 is FYNNEI in the germline V gene.